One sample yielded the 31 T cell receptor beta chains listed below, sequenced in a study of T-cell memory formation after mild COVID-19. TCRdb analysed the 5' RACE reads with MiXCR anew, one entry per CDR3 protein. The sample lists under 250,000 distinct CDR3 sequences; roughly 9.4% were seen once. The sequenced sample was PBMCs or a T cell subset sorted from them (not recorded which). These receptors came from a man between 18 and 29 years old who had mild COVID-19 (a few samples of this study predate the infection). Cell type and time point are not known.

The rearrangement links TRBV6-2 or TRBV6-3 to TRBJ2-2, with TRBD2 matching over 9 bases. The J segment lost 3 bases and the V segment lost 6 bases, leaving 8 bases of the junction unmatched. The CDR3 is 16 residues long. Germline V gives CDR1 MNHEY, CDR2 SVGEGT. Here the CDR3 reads CASSLGASGDTGELFF. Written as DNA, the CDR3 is TGTGCCAGCAGCCTCGGGGCTAGCGGGGACACCGGGGAGCTGTTTTTT.

The CDR3 region is CASSQGYWQPQHF. CDR3 in DNA: TGTGCCAGCAGCCAGGGTTACTGGCAGCCCCAGCATTTT. This chain uses TRBV7-6 with TRBJ1-5; tentatively, D is TRBD1 (5 bases). The CDR3 consists of 13 residues. Germline V gives CDR1 SGHVS, CDR2 FNYEAQ. V lost 5 bases and J lost 7, with 12 bases in between.

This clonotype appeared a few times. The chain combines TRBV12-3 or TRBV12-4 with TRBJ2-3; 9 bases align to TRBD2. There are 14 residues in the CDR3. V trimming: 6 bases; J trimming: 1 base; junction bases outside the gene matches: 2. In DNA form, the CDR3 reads TGTGCCAGCAGATCTAGCGGGGGCACAGATACGCAGTATTTT. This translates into CASRSSGGTDTQYF.

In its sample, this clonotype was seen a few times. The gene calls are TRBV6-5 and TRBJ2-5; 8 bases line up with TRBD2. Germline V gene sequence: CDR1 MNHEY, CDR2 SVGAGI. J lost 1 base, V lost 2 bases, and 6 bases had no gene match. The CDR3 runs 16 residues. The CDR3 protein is CASSYKRGHTQETQYF. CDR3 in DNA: TGTGCCAGCAGTTACAAGCGGGGGCATACCCAAGAGACCCAGTACTTC.

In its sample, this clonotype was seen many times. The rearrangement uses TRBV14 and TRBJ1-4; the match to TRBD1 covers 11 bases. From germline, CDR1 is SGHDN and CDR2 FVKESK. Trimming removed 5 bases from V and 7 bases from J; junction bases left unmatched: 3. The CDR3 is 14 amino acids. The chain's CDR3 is CASSVGTGGEKLFF. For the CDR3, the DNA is TGTGCCAGCAGCGTAGGGACAGGGGGTGAAAAACTGTTTTTT.

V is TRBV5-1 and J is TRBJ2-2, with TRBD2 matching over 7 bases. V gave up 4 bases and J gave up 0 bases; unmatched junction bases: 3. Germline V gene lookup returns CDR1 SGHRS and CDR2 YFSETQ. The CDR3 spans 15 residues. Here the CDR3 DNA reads TGCGCCAGCAGCGGGGAGGGGCCGAACACCGGGGAGCTGTTTTTT. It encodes CASSGEGPNTGELFF.

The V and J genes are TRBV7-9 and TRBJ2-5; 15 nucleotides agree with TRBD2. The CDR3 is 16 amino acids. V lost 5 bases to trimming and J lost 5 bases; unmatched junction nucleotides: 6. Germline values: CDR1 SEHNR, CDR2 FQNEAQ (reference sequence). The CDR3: CASSPRTSGGVETQYF. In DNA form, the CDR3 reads TGTGCCAGCAGCCCCCGGACTAGCGGGGGGGTGGAGACCCAGTACTTC.

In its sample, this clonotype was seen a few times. CDR3 coding DNA: TGCGCCAGTCGAGAACACCGAATGAACACTGAAGCTTTCTTT. Amino acids: CASREHRMNTEAFF. V gene TRBV4-1 combines with J gene TRBJ1-1; D remains ambiguous. Trimming removed 9 bases from V and 0 bases from J, with 14 bases in between. Germline V gene sequence: CDR1 MGHRA, CDR2 YSYEKL. CDR3 size: 14 residues.

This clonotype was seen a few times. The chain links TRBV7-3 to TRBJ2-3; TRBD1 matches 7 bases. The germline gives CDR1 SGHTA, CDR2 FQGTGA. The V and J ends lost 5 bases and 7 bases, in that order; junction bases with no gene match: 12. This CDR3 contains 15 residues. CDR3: CASSIAGTAVNTQYF. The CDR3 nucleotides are TGTGCCAGCAGCATAGCCGGGACAGCCGTCAATACGCAGTATTTT.

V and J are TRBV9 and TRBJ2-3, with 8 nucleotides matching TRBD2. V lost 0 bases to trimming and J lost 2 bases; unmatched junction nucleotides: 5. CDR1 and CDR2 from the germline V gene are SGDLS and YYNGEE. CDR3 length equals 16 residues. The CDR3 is CASSVVRGGYTDTQYF. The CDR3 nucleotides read TGTGCCAGCAGCGTAGTTCGGGGGGGTTACACAGATACGCAGTATTTT.

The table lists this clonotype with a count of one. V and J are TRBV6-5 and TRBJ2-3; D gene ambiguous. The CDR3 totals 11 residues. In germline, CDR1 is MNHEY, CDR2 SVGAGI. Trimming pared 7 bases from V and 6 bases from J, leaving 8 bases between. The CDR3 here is CASTFYDTQYF. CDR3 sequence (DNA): TGTGCCAGCACCTTCTACGATACGCAGTATTTT.

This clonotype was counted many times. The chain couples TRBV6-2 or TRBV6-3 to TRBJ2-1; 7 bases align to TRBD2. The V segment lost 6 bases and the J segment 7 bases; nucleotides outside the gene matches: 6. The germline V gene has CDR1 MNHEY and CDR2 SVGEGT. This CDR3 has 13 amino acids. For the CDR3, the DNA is TGTGCCAGCAGCCGGACTAGTGAGAATGAGCAGTTCTTC. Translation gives CASSRTSENEQFF.

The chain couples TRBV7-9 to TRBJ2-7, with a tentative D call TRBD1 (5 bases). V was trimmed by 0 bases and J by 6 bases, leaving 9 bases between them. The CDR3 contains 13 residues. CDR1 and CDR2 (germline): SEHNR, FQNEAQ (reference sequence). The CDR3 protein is CASSLAGVGEQYF. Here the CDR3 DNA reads TGTGCCAGCAGCTTAGCAGGGGTCGGCGAGCAGTACTTC.

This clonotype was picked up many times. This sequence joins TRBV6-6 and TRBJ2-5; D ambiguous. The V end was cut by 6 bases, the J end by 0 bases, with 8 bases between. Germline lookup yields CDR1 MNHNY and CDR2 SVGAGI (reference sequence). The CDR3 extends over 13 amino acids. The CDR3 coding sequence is TGTGCCAGCAGGCCTACGTACCAAGAGACCCAGTACTTC. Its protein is CASRPTYQETQYF.

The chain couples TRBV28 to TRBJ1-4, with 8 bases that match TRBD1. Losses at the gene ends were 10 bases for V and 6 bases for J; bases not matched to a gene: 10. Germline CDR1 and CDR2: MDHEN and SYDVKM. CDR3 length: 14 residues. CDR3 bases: TGTGCCACTTGGGTAGGACAGGGTGATGAAAAACTGTTTTTT. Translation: CATWVGQGDEKLFF.

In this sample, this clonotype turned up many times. The CDR3 spells CASSQAVGEETQYF. The CDR3 coding sequence is TGTGCCAGCAGCCAAGCCGTGGGCGAAGAGACCCAGTACTTC. This chain connects TRBV4-2 to TRBJ2-5; D unclear. V was clipped by 1 base and J by 3 bases, with 9 bases between them. The CDR3 is 14 amino acids. Germline CDR1 LGHNA, CDR2 YNFKEQ.

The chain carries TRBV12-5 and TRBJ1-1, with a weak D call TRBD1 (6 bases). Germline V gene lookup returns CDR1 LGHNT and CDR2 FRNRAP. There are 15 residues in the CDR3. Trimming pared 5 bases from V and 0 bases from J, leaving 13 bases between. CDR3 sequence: CASGPNRAVNTEAFF. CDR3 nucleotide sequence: TGTGCTAGTGGTCCGAACAGGGCGGTGAACACTGAAGCTTTCTTT.

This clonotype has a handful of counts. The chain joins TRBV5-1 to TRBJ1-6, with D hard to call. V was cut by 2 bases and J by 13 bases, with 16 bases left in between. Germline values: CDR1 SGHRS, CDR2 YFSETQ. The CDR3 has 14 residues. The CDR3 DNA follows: TGCGCCAGCAGCTTCTGGGGAGGCGAGTCGCCCCTCCACTTT. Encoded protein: CASSFWGGESPLHF.

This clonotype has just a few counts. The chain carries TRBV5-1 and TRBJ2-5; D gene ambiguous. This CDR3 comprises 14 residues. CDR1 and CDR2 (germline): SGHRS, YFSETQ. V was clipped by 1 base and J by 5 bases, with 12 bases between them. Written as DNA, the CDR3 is TGCGCCAGCAGCTTGAACCGCCGCCGGGAGACCCAGTACTTC. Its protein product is CASSLNRRRETQYF.

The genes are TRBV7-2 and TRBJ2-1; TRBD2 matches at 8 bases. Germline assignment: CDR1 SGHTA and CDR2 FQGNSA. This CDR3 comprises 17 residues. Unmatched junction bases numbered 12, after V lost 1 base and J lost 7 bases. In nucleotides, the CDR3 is TGTGCCAGCAGCTTAGTGTATTGGGAGCGGGGGATAAATGAGCAGTTCTTC. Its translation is CASSLVYWERGINEQFF.

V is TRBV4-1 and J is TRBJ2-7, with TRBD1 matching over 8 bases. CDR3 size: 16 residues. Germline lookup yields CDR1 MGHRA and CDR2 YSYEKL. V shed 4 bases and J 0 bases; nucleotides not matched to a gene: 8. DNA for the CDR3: TGCGCCAGCAGCCCGTTACAGGGGGACTCCTCCTACGAGCAGTACTTC. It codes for CASSPLQGDSSYEQYF.

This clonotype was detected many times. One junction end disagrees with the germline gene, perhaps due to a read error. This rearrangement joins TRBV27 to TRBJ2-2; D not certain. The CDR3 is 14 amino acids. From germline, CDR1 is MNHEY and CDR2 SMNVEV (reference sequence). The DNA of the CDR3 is TGTGCCAGCAGCTTATCGGGGAACACCGGGGAGCTGTTTTTT. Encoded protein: CASSLSGNTGELFF.

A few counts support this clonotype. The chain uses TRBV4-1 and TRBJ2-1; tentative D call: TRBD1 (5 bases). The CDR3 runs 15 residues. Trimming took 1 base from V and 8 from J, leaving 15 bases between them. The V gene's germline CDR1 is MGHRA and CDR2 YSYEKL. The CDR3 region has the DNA TGCGCCAGCAGCCAAGTTGGCAGGGTCCTGGATGAGCAGTTCTTC. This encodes CASSQVGRVLDEQFF.

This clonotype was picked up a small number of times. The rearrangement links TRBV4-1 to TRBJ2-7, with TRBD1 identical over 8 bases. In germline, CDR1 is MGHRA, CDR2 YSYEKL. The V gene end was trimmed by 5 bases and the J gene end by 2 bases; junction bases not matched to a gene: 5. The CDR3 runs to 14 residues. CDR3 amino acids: CASSEGQGTYEQYV. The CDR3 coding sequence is TGCGCCAGCAGCGAAGGACAGGGAACCTACGAGCAGTACGTC.

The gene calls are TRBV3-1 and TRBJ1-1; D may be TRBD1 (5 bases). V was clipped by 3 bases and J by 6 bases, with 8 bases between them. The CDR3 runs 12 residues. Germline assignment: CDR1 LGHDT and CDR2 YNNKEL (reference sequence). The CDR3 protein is CASSQGEAEAFF. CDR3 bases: TGTGCCAGCAGCCAGGGGGAAGCTGAAGCTTTCTTT.

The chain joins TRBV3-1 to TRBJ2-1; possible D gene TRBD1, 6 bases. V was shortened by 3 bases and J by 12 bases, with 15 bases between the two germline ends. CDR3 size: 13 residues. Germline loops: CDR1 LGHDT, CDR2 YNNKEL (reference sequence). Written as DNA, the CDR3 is TGTGCCAGCAGCCAGGACCTGGGGGCAGGGCAGTTCTTC. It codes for CASSQDLGAGQFF.

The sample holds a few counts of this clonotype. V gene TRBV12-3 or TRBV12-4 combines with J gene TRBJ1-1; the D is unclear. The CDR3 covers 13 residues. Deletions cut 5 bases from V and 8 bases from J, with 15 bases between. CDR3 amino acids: CASSPPRVEEAFF. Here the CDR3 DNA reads TGTGCCAGCAGTCCCCCGAGGGTGGAGGAAGCTTTCTTT.

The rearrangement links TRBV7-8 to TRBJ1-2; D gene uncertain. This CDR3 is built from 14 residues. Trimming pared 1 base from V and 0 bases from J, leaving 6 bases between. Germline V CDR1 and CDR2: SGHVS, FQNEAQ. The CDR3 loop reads CASSLVVSNYGYTF. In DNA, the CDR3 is TGTGCCAGCAGCTTAGTAGTGTCTAACTATGGCTACACCTTC.

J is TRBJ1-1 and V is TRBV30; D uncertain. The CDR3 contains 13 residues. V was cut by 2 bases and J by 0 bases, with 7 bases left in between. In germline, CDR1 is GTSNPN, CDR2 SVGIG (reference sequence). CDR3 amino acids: CAWSSGMNTEAFF. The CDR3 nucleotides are TGTGCCTGGAGTAGTGGTATGAACACTGAAGCTTTCTTT.

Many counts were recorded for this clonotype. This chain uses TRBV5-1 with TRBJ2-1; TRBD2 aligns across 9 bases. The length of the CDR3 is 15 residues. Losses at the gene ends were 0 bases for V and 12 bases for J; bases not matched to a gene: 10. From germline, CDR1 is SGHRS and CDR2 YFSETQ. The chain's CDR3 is CASSLDSGGVLGQFF. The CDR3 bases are TGCGCCAGCAGCTTGGATAGCGGGGGAGTACTGGGGCAGTTCTTC.

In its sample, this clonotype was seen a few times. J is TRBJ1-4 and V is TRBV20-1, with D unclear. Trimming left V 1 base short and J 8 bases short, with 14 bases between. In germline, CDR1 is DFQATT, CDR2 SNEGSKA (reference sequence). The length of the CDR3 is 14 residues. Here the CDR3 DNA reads TGCAGTGCTAGAGGGGCCCTTAGAGGGGAAAAACTGTTTTTT. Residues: CSARGALRGEKLFF.